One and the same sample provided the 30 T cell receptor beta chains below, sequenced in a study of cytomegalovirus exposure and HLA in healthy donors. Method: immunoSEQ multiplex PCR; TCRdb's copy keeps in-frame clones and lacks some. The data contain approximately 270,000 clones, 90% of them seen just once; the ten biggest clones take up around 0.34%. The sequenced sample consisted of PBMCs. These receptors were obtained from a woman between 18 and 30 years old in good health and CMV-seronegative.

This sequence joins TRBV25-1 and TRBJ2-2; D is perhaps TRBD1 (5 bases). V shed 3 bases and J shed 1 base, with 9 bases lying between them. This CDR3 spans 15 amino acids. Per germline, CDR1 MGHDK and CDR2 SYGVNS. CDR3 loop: CASSENRGNTGELFF. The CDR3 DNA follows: TGTGCCAGCAGTGAGAATAGGGGGAACACCGGGGAGCTGTTTTTT.

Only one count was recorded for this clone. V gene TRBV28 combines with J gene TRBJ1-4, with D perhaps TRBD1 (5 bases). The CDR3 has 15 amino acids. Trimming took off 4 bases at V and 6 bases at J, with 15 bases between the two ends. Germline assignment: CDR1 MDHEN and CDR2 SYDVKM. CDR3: CASSSARGEDEKLFF. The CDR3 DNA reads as TGTGCCAGCAGTTCAGCACGGGGGGAGGATGAAAAACTGTTTTTT.

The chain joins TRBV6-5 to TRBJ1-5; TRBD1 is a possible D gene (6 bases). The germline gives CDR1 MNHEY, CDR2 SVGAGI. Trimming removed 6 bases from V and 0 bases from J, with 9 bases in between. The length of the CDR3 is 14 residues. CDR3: CASSHRDSNQPQHF. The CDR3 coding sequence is TGTGCCAGCAGCCACAGGGATAGCAATCAGCCCCAGCATTTT.

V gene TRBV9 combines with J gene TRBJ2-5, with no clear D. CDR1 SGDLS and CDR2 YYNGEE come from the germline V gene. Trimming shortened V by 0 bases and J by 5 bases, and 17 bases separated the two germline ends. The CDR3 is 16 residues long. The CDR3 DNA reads TGTGCCAGCAGCGTAGCTGATACTCCGCGGCGGGAGACCCAGTACTTC. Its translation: CASSVADTPRRETQYF.

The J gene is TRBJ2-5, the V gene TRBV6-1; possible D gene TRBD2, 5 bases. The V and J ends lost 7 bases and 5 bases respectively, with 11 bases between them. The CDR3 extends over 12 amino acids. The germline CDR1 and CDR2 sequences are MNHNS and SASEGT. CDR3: CASNLGEETQYF. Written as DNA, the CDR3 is TGTGCCAGCAACCTCGGGGAGGAGACCCAGTACTTC.

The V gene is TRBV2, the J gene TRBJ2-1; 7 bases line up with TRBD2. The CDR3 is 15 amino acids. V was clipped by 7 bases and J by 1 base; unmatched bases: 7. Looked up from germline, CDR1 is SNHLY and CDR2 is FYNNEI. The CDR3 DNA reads TGTGCCAGCAAGAATTTCGGGGGGTCCTACAATGAGCAGTTCTTC. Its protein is CASKNFGGSYNEQFF.

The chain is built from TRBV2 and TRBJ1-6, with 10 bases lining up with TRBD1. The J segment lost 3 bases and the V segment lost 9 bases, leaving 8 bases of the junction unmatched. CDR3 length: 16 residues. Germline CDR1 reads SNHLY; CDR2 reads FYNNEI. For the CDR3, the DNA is TGTGCCAGTAAACCGAGGACAGGGGGCTATAATTCACCCCTCCACTTT. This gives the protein CASKPRTGGYNSPLHF.

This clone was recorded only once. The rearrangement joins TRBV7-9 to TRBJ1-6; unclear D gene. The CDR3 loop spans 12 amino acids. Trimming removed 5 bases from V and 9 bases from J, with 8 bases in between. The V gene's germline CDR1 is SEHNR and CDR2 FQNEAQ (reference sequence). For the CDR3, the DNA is TGTGCCAGCAGCCATGCGAGTTCACCCCTCCACTTT. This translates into CASSHASSPLHF.

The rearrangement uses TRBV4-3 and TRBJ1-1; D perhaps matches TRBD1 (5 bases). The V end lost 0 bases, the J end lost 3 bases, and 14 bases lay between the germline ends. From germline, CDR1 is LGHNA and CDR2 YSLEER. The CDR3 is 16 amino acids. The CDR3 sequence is CASSQERPWGDTEAFF. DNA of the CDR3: TGCGCCAGCAGCCAAGAAAGGCCTTGGGGGGACACTGAAGCTTTCTTT.

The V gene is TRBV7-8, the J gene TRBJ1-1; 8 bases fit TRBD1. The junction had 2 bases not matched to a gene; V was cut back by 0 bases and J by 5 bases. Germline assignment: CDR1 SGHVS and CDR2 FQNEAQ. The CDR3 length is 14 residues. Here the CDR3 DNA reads TGTGCCAGCAGCTTAGCGGACAGGGTTACTGAAGCTTTCTTT. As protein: CASSLADRVTEAFF.

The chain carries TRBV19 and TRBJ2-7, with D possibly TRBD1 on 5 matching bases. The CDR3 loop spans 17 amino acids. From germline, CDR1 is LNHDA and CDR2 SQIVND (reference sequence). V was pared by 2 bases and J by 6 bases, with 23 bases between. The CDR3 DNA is TGTGCCAGTAGTATAACCCCCCGGGTAGGGGTTGGCGTCGAGCAGTACTTC. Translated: CASSITPRVGVGVEQYF.

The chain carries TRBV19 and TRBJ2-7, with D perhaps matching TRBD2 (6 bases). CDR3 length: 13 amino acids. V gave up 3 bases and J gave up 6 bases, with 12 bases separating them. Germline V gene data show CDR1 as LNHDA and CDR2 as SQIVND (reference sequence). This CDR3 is CASSIWRGTEQYF. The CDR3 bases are TGTGCCAGTAGTATCTGGCGCGGGACCGAGCAGTACTTC.

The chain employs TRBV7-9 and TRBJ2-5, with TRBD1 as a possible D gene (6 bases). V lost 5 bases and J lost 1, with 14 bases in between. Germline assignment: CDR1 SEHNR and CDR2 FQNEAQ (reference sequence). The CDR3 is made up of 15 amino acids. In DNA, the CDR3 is TGTGCCAGCAGCCCCGATTCGGACAGCCAAGAGACCCAGTACTTC. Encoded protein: CASSPDSDSQETQYF.

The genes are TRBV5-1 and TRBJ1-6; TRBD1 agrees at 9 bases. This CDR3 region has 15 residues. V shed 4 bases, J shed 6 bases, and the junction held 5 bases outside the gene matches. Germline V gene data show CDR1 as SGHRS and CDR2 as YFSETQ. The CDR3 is CASSEQGAVNSPLHF. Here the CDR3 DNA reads TGCGCCAGCAGCGAACAGGGGGCCGTTAATTCACCCCTCCACTTT.

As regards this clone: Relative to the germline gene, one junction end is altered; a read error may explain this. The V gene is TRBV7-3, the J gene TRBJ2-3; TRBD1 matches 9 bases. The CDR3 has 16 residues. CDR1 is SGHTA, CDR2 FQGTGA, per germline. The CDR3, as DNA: TGTGCCAGCAGGTTAACAGGGGGCGCTTTCCCAGATACGCAGTATTTT. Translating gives CASRLTGGAFPDTQYF.

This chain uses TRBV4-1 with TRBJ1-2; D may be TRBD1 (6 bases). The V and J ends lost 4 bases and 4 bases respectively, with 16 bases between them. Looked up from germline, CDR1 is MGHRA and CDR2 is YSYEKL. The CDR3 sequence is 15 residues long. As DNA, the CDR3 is TGCGCCAGCAGCCGACAAATGGACAGCTTCTATGGCTACACCTTC. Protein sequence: CASSRQMDSFYGYTF.

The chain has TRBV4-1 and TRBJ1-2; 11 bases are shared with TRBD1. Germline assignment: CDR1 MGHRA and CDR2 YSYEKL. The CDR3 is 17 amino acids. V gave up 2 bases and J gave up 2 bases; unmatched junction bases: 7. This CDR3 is CASSQPGGQGANYGYTF. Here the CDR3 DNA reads TGCGCCAGCAGCCAACCGGGAGGACAGGGGGCGAACTATGGCTACACCTTC.

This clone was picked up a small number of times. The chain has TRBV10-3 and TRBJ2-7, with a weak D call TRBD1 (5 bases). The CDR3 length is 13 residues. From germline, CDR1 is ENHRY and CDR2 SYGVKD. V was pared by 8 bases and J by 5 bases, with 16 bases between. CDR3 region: CAIQGARVDEQYF. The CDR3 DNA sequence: TGTGCCATCCAAGGGGCCCGAGTTGACGAGCAGTACTTC.

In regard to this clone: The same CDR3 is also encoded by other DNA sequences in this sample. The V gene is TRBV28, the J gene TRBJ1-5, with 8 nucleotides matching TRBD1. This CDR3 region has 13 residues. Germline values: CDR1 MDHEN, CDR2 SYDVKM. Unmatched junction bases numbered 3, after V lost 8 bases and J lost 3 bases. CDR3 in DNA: TGTGCCAGCCGGGGACAGGCCAATCAGCCCCAGCATTTT. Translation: CASRGQANQPQHF.

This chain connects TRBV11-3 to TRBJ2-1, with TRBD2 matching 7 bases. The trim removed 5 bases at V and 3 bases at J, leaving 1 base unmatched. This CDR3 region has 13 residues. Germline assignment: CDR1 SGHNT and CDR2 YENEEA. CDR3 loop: CASSGGGYNEQFF. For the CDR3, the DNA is TGTGCCAGCAGCGGGGGGGGCTACAATGAGCAGTTCTTC. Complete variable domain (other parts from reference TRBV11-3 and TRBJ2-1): EAGVVQSPRYKIIEKKQPVAFWCNPISGHNTLYWYLQNLGQGPELLIRYENEEAVDDSQLPKDRFSAERLKGVDSTLKIQPAELGDSAVYLCASSGGGYNEQFFGPGTRLTVL.

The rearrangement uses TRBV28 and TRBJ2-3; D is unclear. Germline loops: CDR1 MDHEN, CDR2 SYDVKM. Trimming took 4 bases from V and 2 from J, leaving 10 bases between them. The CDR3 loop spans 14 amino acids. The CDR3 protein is CASSSVIYTDTQYF. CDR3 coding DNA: TGTGCCAGCAGTTCCGTAATATACACAGATACGCAGTATTTT.

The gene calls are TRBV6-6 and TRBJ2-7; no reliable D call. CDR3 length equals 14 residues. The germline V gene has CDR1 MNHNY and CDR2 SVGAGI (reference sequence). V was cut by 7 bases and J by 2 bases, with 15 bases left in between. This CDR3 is CASKVAATTYEQYF. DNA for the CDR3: TGTGCCAGCAAAGTTGCTGCAACAACCTACGAGCAGTACTTC.

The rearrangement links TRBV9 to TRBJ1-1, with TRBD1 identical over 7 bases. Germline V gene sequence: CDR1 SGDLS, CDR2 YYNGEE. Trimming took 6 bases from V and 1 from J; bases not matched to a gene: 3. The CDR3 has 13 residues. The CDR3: CASMGTENTEAFF. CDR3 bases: TGTGCCAGCATGGGGACAGAGAACACTGAAGCTTTCTTT.

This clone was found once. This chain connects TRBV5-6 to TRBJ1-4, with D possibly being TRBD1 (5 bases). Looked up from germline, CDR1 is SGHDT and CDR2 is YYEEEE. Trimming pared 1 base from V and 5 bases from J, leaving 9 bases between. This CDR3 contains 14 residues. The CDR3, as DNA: TGTGCCAGCAGCTTGTGGTCAGGGAATGAAAAACTGTTTTTT. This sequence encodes CASSLWSGNEKLFF.

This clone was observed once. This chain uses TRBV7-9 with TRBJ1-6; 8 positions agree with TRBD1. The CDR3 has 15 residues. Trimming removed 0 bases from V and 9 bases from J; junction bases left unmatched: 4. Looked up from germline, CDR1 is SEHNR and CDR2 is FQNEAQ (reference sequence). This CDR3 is CASSLARDRSSPLHF. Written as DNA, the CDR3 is TGTGCCAGCAGCTTAGCCAGGGACAGGTCTTCACCCCTCCACTTT.

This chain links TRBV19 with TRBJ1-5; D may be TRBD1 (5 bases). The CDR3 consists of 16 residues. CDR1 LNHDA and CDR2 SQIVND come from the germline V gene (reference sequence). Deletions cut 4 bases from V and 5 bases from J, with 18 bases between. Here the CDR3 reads CASSKAAGGRYQPQHF. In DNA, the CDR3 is TGTGCCAGTAGTAAGGCGGCGGGGGGGAGGTATCAGCCCCAGCATTTT.

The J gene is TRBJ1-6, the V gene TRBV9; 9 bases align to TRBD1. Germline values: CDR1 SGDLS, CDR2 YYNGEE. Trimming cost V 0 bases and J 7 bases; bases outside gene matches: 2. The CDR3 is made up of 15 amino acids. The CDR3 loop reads CASSVEGQGNSPLHF. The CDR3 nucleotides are TGTGCCAGCAGCGTAGAAGGACAGGGGAATTCACCCCTCCACTTT.

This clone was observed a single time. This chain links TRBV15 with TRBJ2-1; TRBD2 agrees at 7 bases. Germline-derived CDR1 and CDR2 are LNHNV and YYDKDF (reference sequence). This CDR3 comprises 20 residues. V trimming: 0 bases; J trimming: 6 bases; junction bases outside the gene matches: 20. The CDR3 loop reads CATSRDHPRSMTSQGNEQFF. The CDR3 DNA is TGTGCCACCAGCAGAGACCATCCTAGATCTATGACTAGCCAGGGCAATGAGCAGTTCTTC.

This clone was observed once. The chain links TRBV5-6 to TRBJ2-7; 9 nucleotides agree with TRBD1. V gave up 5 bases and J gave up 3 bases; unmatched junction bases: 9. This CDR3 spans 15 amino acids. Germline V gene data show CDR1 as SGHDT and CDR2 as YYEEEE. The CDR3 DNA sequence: TGTGCCAGCAGGGGGAGGTTGGACAGGGGCTACGAGCAGTACTTC. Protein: CASRGRLDRGYEQYF.

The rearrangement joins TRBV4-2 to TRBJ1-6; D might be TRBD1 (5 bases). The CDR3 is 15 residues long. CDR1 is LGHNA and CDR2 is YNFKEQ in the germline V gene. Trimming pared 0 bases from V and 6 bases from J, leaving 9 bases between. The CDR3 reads CASSQDSRGNSPLHF. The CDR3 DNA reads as TGTGCCAGCAGCCAAGATAGTAGGGGTAATTCACCCCTCCACTTT.